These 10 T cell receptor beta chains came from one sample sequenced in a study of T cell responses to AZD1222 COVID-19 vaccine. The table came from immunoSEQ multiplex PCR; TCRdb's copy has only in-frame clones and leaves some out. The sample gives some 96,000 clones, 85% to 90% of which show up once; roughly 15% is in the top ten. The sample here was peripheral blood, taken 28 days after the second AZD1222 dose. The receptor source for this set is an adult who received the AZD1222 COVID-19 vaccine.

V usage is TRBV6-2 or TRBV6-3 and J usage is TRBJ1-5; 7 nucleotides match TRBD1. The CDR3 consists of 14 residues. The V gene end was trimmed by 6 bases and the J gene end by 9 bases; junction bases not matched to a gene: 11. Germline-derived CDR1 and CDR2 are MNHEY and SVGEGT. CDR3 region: CASSKTGTVWPQHF. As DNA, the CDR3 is TGTGCCAGCAGCAAAACCGGGACAGTTTGGCCCCAGCATTTT.

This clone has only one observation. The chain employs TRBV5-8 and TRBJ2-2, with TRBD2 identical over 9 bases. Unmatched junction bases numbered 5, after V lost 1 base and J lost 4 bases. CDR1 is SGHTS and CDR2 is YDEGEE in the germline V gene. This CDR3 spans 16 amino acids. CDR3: CASSLLAGGTTGELFF. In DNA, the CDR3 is TGTGCCAGCAGCTTGCTTGCGGGAGGGACCACCGGGGAGCTGTTTTTT.

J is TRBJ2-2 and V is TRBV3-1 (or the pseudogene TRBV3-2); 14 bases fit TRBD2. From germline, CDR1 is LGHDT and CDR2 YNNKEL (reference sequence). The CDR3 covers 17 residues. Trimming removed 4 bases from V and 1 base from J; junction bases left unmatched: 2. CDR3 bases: TGTGCCAGCAGCCCGGGACTAGCGGGAGTGAACACCGGGGAGCTGTTTTTT. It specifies CASSPGLAGVNTGELFF.

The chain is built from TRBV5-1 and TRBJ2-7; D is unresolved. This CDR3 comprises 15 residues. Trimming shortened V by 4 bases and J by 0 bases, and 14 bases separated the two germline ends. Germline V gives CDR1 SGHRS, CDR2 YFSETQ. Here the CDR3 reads CASSPPGPSSYEQYF. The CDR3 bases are TGCGCCAGCAGCCCGCCGGGCCCGAGCTCCTACGAGCAGTACTTC.

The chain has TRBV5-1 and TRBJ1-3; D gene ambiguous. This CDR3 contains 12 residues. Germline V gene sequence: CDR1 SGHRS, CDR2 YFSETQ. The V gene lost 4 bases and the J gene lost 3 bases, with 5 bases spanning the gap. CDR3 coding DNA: TGCGCCAGCAGCCCACTTGGAAACACCATATATTTT. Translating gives CASSPLGNTIYF.

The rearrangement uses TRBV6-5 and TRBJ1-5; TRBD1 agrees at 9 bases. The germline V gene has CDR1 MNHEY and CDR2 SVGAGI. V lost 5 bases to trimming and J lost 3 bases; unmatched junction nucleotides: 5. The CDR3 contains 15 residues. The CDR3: CASSPGTGSNQPQHF. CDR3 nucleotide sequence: TGTGCCAGCAGTCCCGGGACAGGGTCCAATCAGCCCCAGCATTTT.

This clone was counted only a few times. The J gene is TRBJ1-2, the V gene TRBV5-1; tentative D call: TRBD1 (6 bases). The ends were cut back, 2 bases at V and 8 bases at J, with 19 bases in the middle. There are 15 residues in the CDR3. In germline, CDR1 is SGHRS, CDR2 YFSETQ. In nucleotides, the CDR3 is TGCGCCAGCAGCTTCACCGGACAGCCAGCTGACGGCTACACCTTC. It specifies CASSFTGQPADGYTF.

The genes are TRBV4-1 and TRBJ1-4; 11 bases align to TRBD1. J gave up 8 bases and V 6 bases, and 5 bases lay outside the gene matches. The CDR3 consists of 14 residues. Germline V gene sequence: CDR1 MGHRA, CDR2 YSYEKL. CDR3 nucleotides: TGCGCCAGCAGAAGGACAGGGGGCGGAGAAAAACTGTTTTTT. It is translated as CASRRTGGGEKLFF.

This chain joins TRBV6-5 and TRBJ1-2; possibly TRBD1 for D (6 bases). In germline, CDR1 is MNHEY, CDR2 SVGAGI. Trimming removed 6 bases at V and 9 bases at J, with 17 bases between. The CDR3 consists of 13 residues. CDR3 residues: CASSPVSGGRYTF. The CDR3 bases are TGTGCCAGCAGCCCCGTTTCGGGGGGCCGCTACACCTTC.

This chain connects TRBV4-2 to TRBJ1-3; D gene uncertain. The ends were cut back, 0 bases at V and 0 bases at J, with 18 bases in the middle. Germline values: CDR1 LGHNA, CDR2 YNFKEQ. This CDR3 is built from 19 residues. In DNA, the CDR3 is TGTGCCAGCAGCCAAGATCGACAAGGAGGTCCGGACTCTGGAAACACCATATATTTT. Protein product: CASSQDRQGGPDSGNTIYF.